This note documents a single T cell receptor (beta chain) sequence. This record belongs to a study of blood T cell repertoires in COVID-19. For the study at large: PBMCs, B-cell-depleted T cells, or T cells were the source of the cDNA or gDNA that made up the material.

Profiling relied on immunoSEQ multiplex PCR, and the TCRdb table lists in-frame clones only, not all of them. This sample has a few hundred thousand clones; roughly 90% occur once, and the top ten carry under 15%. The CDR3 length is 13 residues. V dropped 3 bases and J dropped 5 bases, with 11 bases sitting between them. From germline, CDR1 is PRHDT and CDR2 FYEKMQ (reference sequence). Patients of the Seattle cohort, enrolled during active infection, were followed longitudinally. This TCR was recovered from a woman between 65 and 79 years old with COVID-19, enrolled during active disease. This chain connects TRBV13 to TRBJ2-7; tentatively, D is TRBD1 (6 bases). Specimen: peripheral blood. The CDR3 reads CASSFTGYDEQYF. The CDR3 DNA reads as TGTGCCAGCAGCTTTACAGGGTACGACGAGCAGTACTTC.